This T cell receptor (beta chain) was retrieved from a study of shared clonotypes between healthy human individuals. On the study more broadly: Contributing individuals were two females and three males aged 18 to 49. Broader study findings: Several donors showed sharing of approximately 5% of naive CD4 clonotypes.

Details on this clone: What it recognizes is unknown.

Between the trimmed V and J ends, which lost 6 bases and 10 bases, there was a span of 22 bases. This CDR3 comprises 15 residues. CDR1 MGHDK and CDR2 SYGVNS come from the germline V gene. Some clones are missing from TCRdb's copy, which holds only in-frame ones; the method was immunoSEQ multiplex PCR. The sample holds roughly 770,000 clones, around 96% seen once. Positively selected for CCR7, the CD45RO-negative cells used as naive CD8 cells excluded terminally differentiated effector memory CD45RA+ cells. The sample comprised naive CD8+ T cells sorted from blood. The chain employs TRBV25-1 and TRBJ1-5; no firm D call. This receptor was identified in a man in his thirties or forties in good health. CDR3 residues: CASSPTGLPGNPQHF. In DNA, the CDR3 is TGTGCCAGCAGCCCCACTGGGCTCCCGGGGAATCCCCAGCATTTT.